One sample yielded the 25 T cell receptor beta chains listed below, sequenced in a study of beta chain features in type 1 diabetes. Expressed TCRB transcripts were sequenced because the isolated RNA had all been reverse transcribed beforehand. Repertoires were generated with immunoSEQ multiplex PCR, while TCRdb's copy carries only in-frame clones and drops some. The sample includes some 150,000 clones, 48% seen only once; the top ten take roughly 0.4%. Source material: Tregs from blood. The receptors were sampled from a man younger than 30 in good health.

This clone was found a few times. The V call is TRBV30, the J call TRBJ2-5; the match to TRBD2 covers 8 bases. The V gene end was trimmed by 5 bases and the J gene end by 5 bases; junction bases not matched to a gene: 7. The germline V gene has CDR1 GTSNPN and CDR2 SVGIG (reference sequence). This CDR3 region has 13 residues. This CDR3 is CAWVTGGWETQYF. CDR3 DNA: TGTGCCTGGGTGACGGGGGGGTGGGAGACCCAGTACTTC.

The chain has TRBV10-3 and TRBJ1-1; tentative D call: TRBD1 (5 bases). The CDR3 is 12 amino acids. The V gene's germline CDR1 is ENHRY and CDR2 SYGVKD. V shed 4 bases and J shed 10 bases, with 13 bases lying between them. CDR3 sequence (DNA): TGTGCCATCAGTGGGTCCAGGGAGGCAGCTTTCTTT. Translated, it gives CAISGSREAAFF.

The chain has TRBV7-8 and TRBJ2-1; D uncertain. This CDR3 is 15 amino acids long. CDR1 SGHVS and CDR2 FQNEAQ come from the germline V gene. V lost 4 bases and J 0 bases, leaving 10 bases between the germline ends. This CDR3 reads CASSSNPSSYNEQFF. CDR3 in DNA: TGTGCCAGCAGCTCCAACCCTAGCTCCTACAATGAGCAGTTCTTC.

This chain joins TRBV20-1 and TRBJ2-5; D call uncertain. Germline V lookup: CDR1 DFQATT, CDR2 SNEGSKA (reference sequence). V dropped 3 bases and J dropped 2 bases, with 4 bases sitting between them. There are 11 residues in the CDR3. The CDR3 region has the DNA TGCAGTGCTAGGCGGCAAGAGACCCAGTACTTC. Translating gives CSARRQETQYF.

The V and J genes are TRBV4-3 and TRBJ2-7; TRBD1 matches 8 bases. Unmatched junction bases numbered 8, after V lost 1 base and J lost 3 bases. Germline V gene lookup returns CDR1 LGHNA and CDR2 YSLEER. This CDR3 region has 16 residues. The CDR3 loop reads CASSQAPGQGIYEQYF. CDR3 DNA: TGCGCCAGCAGCCAAGCACCCGGACAGGGTATCTACGAGCAGTACTTC.

The chain combines TRBV27 with TRBJ2-4; 7 bases align to TRBD1. The CDR3 has 16 amino acids. CDR1 MNHEY and CDR2 SMNVEV come from the germline V gene (reference sequence). With V trimmed by 5 bases and J by 1 base, 8 bases remained unmatched. This CDR3 reads CASSRLGTVAKNIQYF. As DNA, the CDR3 is TGTGCCAGCAGTCGCCTTGGGACAGTTGCCAAAAACATTCAGTACTTC.

V and J are TRBV2 and TRBJ1-2, with 10 bases that match TRBD1. V lost 6 bases to trimming and J lost 0 bases; unmatched junction nucleotides: 10. Germline CDR1 and CDR2: SNHLY and FYNNEI. The CDR3 totals 17 residues. The CDR3 DNA sequence: TGTGCCAGCAGATCCGACAGGGGGCTATTCGCTAACTATGGCTACACCTTC. The encoded protein is CASRSDRGLFANYGYTF.

This chain links TRBV27 with TRBJ1-1; unclear D gene. This CDR3 is built from 13 residues. Germline V gene lookup returns CDR1 MNHEY and CDR2 SMNVEV (reference sequence). V dropped 4 bases and J dropped 6 bases, with 12 bases sitting between them. The CDR3 protein is CASSSYKVSEAFF. The CDR3 DNA sequence: TGTGCCAGCAGTTCATACAAAGTGTCTGAAGCTTTCTTT.

This clone has only a few counts. J is TRBJ2-7 and V is TRBV5-1; TRBD2 aligns across 10 bases. The germline V gene encodes CDR1 SGHRS and CDR2 YFSETQ. CDR3 length equals 17 residues. The junction had 14 bases not matched to a gene; V was cut back by 4 bases and J by 4 bases. Here the CDR3 reads CASSPAAGTSARYEQYF. CDR3 in DNA: TGCGCCAGCAGCCCGGCCGCCGGGACTAGCGCAAGATACGAGCAGTACTTC.

This rearrangement joins TRBV27 to TRBJ1-5, with a possible D match to TRBD1 (5 bases). Trimming removed 6 bases at V and 7 bases at J, with 10 bases between. Germline V CDR1 and CDR2: MNHEY, SMNVEV (reference sequence). The CDR3 extends over 12 amino acids. CDR3 bases: TGTGCCAGCAGCCCCCCAGGGCAGCCCCAGCATTTT. This sequence encodes CASSPPGQPQHF.

CDR3 DNA sequence: TGCAGCGCCCGGGATGCTCGCCCTTTTGGCTATGGCTACACCTTC. Encoded protein: CSARDARPFGYGYTF. The V gene is TRBV29-1, the J gene TRBJ1-2, with D hard to call. This CDR3 spans 15 amino acids. The V and J ends lost 7 bases and 4 bases respectively, with 22 bases between them. Germline V CDR1 and CDR2: SQVTM, ANQGSEA.

As DNA, the CDR3 is TGTGCCAGCAGCTTGAGTCTCGACACGTCCTACGAGCAGTACTTC. Protein sequence: CASSLSLDTSYEQYF. This chain connects TRBV5-4 to TRBJ2-7; unclear D gene. Germline V gene sequence: CDR1 SGHNT, CDR2 YYREEE (reference sequence). Trimming cost V 1 base and J 1 base, with 12 bases left between them. CDR3 length: 15 amino acids.

The chain is built from TRBV19 and TRBJ2-1, with TRBD2 identical over 12 bases. This CDR3 contains 17 residues. Germline CDR1 is LNHDA and CDR2 is SQIVND (reference sequence). J lost 5 bases, V lost 5 bases, and 10 bases had no gene match. CDR3 residues: CASSPAPGLAGHNEQFF. The CDR3 region has the DNA TGTGCCAGTAGTCCCGCACCGGGACTAGCGGGCCACAATGAGCAGTTCTTC.

The sample holds a few counts of this clone. This chain links TRBV19 with TRBJ1-6; perhaps TRBD1 as D (6 bases). There are 14 residues in the CDR3. V was cut by 9 bases and J by 6 bases, with 15 bases left in between. Germline V gene sequence: CDR1 LNHDA, CDR2 SQIVND (reference sequence). The DNA of the CDR3 is TGTGCCAGCGGCCCCTGGACAGTTAATTCACCCCTCCACTTT. Residues: CASGPWTVNSPLHF.

This clone was recorded once. The rearrangement links TRBV6-6 to TRBJ1-1; perhaps TRBD1 as D (5 bases). Germline CDR1 reads MNHNY; CDR2 reads SVGAGI (reference sequence). This CDR3 spans 14 amino acids. V was clipped by 6 bases and J by 1 base, with 12 bases between them. The CDR3 region is CASSPNDRNTEAFF. The CDR3 DNA sequence: TGTGCCAGCAGCCCGAACGACAGGAACACTGAAGCTTTCTTT.

The V gene is TRBV18, the J gene TRBJ2-7; 11 nucleotides agree with TRBD2. TRBJ2-1 matches the DNA end more closely, so the J call is doubtful. The CDR3 sequence is 16 residues long. Germline V gene lookup returns CDR1 KGHSH and CDR2 LQKENI. The chain's CDR3 is CASSPPSLAGGNEQFF. The CDR3 coding sequence is TGTGCCAGCTCACCACCCTCGCTAGCGGGAGGCAATGAGCAGTTCTTC.

The rearrangement uses TRBV30 and TRBJ1-1, with a possible D match to TRBD1 (5 bases). Trimming took 2 bases from V and 5 from J, leaving 9 bases between them. Germline V gene data show CDR1 as GTSNPN and CDR2 as SVGIG (reference sequence). The length of the CDR3 is 12 residues. CDR3 in DNA: TGTGCCTGGAGTTGGGGGAGGACTGAAGCTTTCTTT. Its protein is CAWSWGRTEAFF. The full variable domain, its missing parts supplied by reference TRBV30 and TRBJ1-1, is SQTIHQWPATLVQPVGSPLSLECTVEGTSNPNLYWYRQAAGRGLQLLFYSVGIGQISSEVPQNLSASRPQDRQFILSSKKLLLSDSGFYLCAWSWGRTEAFFGQGTRLTVV.

This clone was recorded once. The chain combines TRBV5-1 with TRBJ2-5, with 11 bases that match TRBD2. With 7 bases clipped from V and 1 base from J, the junction kept 6 bases outside the gene matches. The V gene's germline CDR1 is SGHRS and CDR2 YFSETQ. This CDR3 has 15 residues. This CDR3 is CASGRLAGFQETQYF. CDR3 coding DNA: TGCGCCAGCGGAAGACTAGCGGGGTTCCAAGAGACCCAGTACTTC.

The gene calls are TRBV28 and TRBJ2-1; TRBD2 matches 11 bases. This CDR3 is 14 amino acids long. Germline CDR1 reads MDHEN; CDR2 reads SYDVKM. With V trimmed by 8 bases and J by 5 bases, 5 bases remained unmatched. The CDR3 nucleotides read TGTGCCAGCTTGACTAGCGGGATAAACAATGAGCAGTTCTTC. Translating it yields CASLTSGINNEQFF.

The sample holds a few counts of this clone. This chain uses TRBV19 with TRBJ1-1; no firm D call. In germline, CDR1 is LNHDA, CDR2 SQIVND (reference sequence). With 9 bases removed from V and 1 base from J, the gap between germline ends came to 15 bases. This CDR3 region has 14 residues. The CDR3 nucleotides read TGTGCCAGCCTTGATGTAGACAAGAACACTGAAGCTTTCTTT. Its protein product is CASLDVDKNTEAFF. Variable domain in full (rest from reference TRBV19 and TRBJ1-1): DGGITQSPKYLFRKEGQNVTLSCEQNLNHDAMYWYRQDPGQGLRLIYYSQIVNDFQKGDIAEGYSVSREKKESFPLTVTSAQKNPTAFYLCASLDVDKNTEAFFGQGTRLTVV.

This rearrangement joins TRBV2 to TRBJ2-7; 8 bases match TRBD2. V gave up 4 bases and J gave up 5 bases; unmatched junction bases: 7. The germline gives CDR1 SNHLY, CDR2 FYNNEI. This CDR3 is 14 amino acids long. The DNA for the CDR3 is TGTGCCAGCAGTGTTCAGCGGGAGCGTAACGAGCAGTACTTC. This gives the protein CASSVQRERNEQYF.

This clone showed up just a few times. The rearrangement uses TRBV30 and TRBJ1-2; 7 positions match TRBD1. The CDR3 length is 14 residues. CDR1 GTSNPN and CDR2 SVGIG come from the germline V gene (reference sequence). V was pared by 1 base and J by 6 bases, with 8 bases of the junction left unmatched. The CDR3 protein is CAWSALDRQNGYTF. DNA for the CDR3: TGTGCCTGGAGTGCCCTGGACAGGCAGAATGGCTACACCTTC.

V is TRBV7-2 and J is TRBJ1-5; D is unresolved. This CDR3 contains 16 residues. Trimming left V 0 bases short and J 4 bases short, with 13 bases between. Germline CDR1 is SGHTA and CDR2 is FQGNSA. The CDR3 nucleotides read TGTGCCAGCAGCTTAGCCGGTCTTACGGGGAATCAGCCCCAGCATTTT. This sequence encodes CASSLAGLTGNQPQHF.

This chain joins TRBV2 and TRBJ2-3, with 8 bases identical to TRBD1. With 9 bases clipped from V and 3 bases from J, the junction kept 5 bases outside the gene matches. The CDR3 is 13 residues long. The V gene's germline CDR1 is SNHLY and CDR2 FYNNEI. CDR3 residues: CASGTGRTDTQYF. Written as DNA, the CDR3 is TGTGCCAGTGGGACAGGAAGAACAGATACGCAGTATTTT.

The chain carries TRBV30 and TRBJ1-1; 8 bases align to TRBD1. Per the germline V gene, CDR1 is GTSNPN and CDR2 is SVGIG (reference sequence). There are 15 residues in the CDR3. J was trimmed by 1 base and V by 0 bases; bases with no gene match: 4. CDR3 nucleotides: TGTGCCTGGAGTGTTTGGACAGGGACGAACACTGAAGCTTTCTTT. Its protein product is CAWSVWTGTNTEAFF. Using reference TRBV30 and TRBJ1-1 for the parts outside the CDR3, the full variable domain is SQTIHQWPATLVQPVGSPLSLECTVEGTSNPNLYWYRQAAGRGLQLLFYSVGIGQISSEVPQNLSASRPQDRQFILSSKKLLLSDSGFYLCAWSVWTGTNTEAFFGQGTRLTVV.